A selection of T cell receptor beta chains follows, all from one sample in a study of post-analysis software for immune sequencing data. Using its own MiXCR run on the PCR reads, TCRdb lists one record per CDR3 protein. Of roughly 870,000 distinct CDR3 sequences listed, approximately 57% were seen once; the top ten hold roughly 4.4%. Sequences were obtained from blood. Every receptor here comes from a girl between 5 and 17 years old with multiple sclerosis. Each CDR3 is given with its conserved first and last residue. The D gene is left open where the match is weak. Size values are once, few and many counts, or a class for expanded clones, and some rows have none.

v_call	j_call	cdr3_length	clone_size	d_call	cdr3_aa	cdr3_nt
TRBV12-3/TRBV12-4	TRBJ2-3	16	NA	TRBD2	CASSLTPSGRGDTQYF	TGTGCCAGCAGTTTAACCCCTAGCGGGAGAGGAGATACGCAGTATTTT
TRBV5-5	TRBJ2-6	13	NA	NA	CASSPGWSDVLTF	TGTGCCAGCAGCCCCGGATGGTCCGACGTCCTGACTTTC
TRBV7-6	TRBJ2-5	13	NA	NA	CACSLASQETQYF	TGTGCCTGCAGCTTAGCTTCCCAAGAGACCCAGTACTTC
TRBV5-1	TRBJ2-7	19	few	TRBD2	CASSLASGTSGRRSYEQYF	TGCGCCAGCAGCTTGGCCTCCGGGACTAGCGGGAGACGCTCCTACGAGCAGTACTTC
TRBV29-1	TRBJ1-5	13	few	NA	CSVRENSNQPQHF	TGCAGCGTTCGAGAGAATAGCAATCAGCCCCAGCATTTT
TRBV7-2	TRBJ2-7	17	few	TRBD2	CASSSAISGGSSYEQYF	TGTGCCAGCAGCTCCGCAATTAGCGGGGGGAGCTCCTACGAGCAGTACTTC
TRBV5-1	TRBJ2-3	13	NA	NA	CASSLENLDTQYF	TGCGCCAGCAGCTTGGAAAATCTAGATACGCAGTATTTT
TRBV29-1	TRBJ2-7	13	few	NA	CSVGAGGTYEQYF	TGCAGCGTTGGGGCAGGGGGGACCTACGAGCAGTACTTC
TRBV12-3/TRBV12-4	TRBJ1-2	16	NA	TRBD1	CASSPLRPTGSYGYTF	TGTGCCAGCAGTCCGTTGCGGCCGACAGGGAGCTATGGCTACACCTTC
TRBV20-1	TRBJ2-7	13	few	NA	CSARARGVYEQYF	TGCAGTGCTCGGGCGCGGGGCGTCTACGAGCAGTACTTC
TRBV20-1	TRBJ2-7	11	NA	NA	CSASSTYEQYF	TGCAGTGCTAGCAGCACCTACGAGCAGTACTTC
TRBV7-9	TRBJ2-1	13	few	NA	CASKLETYNEQFF	TGTGCCAGCAAGCTGGAAACCTACAATGAGCAGTTCTTC
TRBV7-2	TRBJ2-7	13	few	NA	CASSLTESGEQYF	TGTGCCAGCAGCTTAACGGAATCCGGCGAGCAGTACTTC
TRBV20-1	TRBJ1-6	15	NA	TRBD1	CSARFPGQVVSPLHF	TGCAGTGCTAGATTCCCGGGACAGGTAGTTTCACCCCTCCACTTT
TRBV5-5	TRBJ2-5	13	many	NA	CASFLALQETQYF	TGTGCCAGCTTTCTAGCCCTCCAAGAGACCCAGTACTTC
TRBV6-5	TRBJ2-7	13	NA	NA	CASTPGGAYEQYF	TGTGCCAGCACCCCAGGCGGAGCATACGAGCAGTACTTC
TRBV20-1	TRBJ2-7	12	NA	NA	CSATYSSYEQYF	TGCAGTGCCACCTACAGCAGCTACGAGCAGTACTTC
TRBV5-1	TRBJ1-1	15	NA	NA	CASSLDTGLNTEAFF	TGCGCCAGCAGCTTGGATACCGGACTGAACACTGAAGCTTTCTTT
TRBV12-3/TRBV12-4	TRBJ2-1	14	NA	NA	CASSLAGARNEQFF	TGTGCCAGCAGTTTAGCGGGGGCTCGCAATGAGCAGTTCTTC
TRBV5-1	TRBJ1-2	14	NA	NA	CASSLDQAFYGYTF	TGCGCCAGCAGCTTAGATCAGGCCTTCTATGGCTACACCTTC
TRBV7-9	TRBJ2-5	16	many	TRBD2	CASSFGLAGDQETQYF	TGTGCCAGCAGCTTTGGCCTAGCGGGCGACCAAGAGACCCAGTACTTC
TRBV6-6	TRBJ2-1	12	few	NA	CASSYTGNEQFF	TGTGCCAGCAGTTACACAGGGAATGAGCAGTTCTTC
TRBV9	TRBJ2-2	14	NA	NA	CASRESTNTGELFF	TGTGCCAGCAGGGAATCTACGAACACCGGGGAGCTGTTTTTT
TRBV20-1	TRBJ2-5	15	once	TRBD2	CSASLAGGFGETQYF	TGCAGTGCTTCCCTAGCGGGAGGGTTCGGGGAGACCCAGTACTTC
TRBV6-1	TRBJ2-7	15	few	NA	CASSDKGGSSYEQYF	TGTGCCAGCAGTGATAAGGGGGGGTCCTCCTACGAGCAGTACTTC
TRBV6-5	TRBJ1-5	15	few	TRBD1	CASRRRTGDYQPQHF	TGTGCCAGCAGGCGAAGGACAGGGGATTACCAGCCCCAGCATTTT
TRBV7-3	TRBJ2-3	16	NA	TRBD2	CASSWTSGGLSDTQYF	TGTGCCAGCAGCTGGACTAGCGGGGGGCTATCAGATACGCAGTATTTT
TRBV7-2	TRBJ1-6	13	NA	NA	CASSSIYNSPLHF	TGTGCCAGCAGCTCAATATATAATTCACCCCTCCACTTT
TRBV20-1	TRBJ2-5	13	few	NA	CSATAQGDETQYF	TGCAGTGCAACGGCCCAAGGCGATGAGACCCAGTACTTC
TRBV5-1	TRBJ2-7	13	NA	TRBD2	CASSGASSYEQYF	TGCGCCAGTAGCGGGGCGTCCTCCTACGAGCAGTACTTC
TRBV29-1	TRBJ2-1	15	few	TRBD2	CSAAGLAGGYNEQFF	TGCAGCGCTGCGGGACTAGCGGGGGGCTACAATGAGCAGTTCTTC
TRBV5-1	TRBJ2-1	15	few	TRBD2	CASSPSGGQGNEQFF	TGCGCCAGCAGCCCTTCGGGAGGCCAGGGCAATGAGCAGTTCTTC
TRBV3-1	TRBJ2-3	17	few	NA	CASSQGQREYVTDTQYF	TGTGCCAGCAGCCAAGGCCAAAGGGAGTATGTCACAGATACGCAGTATTTT
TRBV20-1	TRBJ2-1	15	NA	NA	CSARDIEAAFGQQFF	TGCAGTGCTAGAGATATAGAAGCGGCGTTCGGCCAGCAGTTCTTC
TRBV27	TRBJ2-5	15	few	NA	CASSFQGPTRETQYF	TGTGCCAGCAGTTTTCAGGGCCCAACTCGGGAGACCCAGTACTTC
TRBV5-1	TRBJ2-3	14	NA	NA	CASSLAEKWDTQYF	TGCGCCAGCAGCTTGGCCGAAAAATGGGATACGCAGTATTTT
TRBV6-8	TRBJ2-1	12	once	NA	CAGGDRDNEQFF	TGTGCCGGGGGCGACCGAGACAATGAGCAGTTCTTC
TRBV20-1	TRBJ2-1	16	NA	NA	CSASVPVAKNRNEQFF	TGCAGTGCTAGTGTTCCCGTGGCCAAAAACCGCAATGAGCAGTTCTTC
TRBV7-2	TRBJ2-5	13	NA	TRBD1	CASSTRQGETQYF	TGTGCCAGCAGCACGAGACAGGGAGAGACCCAGTACTTC
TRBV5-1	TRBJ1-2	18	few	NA	CASSLTPPGQSLFYGYTF	TGCGCCAGCAGCTTGACCCCTCCTGGCCAGAGTCTGTTCTATGGCTACACCTTC
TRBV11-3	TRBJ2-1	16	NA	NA	CASSFSGVGLYNEQFF	TGTGCCAGCAGCTTTTCGGGAGTTGGTTTGTACAATGAGCAGTTCTTC
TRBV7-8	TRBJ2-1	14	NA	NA	CASSRALPPNEQFF	TGTGCCAGCAGCCGGGCTCTGCCGCCAAATGAGCAGTTCTTC
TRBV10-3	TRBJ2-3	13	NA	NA	CAISESFTDTQYF	TGTGCCATCAGTGAAAGCTTCACAGATACGCAGTATTTT
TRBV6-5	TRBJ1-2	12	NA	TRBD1	CASTRGQYGYTF	TGTGCCAGCACCAGGGGACAGTATGGCTACACCTTC
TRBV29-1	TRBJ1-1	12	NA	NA	CSVEFLGTEAFF	TGCAGCGTTGAGTTTCTTGGCACTGAAGCTTTCTTT
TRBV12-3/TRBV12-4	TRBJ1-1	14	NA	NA	CASSFPFGNTEAFF	TGTGCCAGCAGTTTCCCGTTCGGGAACACTGAAGCTTTCTTT
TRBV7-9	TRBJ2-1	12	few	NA	CASSSGLPEQFF	TGTGCCAGCAGCTCCGGCCTCCCTGAGCAGTTCTTC
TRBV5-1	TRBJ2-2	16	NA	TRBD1	CASSLGTGGLTGELFF	TGCGCCAGCAGCTTGGGTACAGGGGGCCTCACCGGGGAGCTGTTTTTT